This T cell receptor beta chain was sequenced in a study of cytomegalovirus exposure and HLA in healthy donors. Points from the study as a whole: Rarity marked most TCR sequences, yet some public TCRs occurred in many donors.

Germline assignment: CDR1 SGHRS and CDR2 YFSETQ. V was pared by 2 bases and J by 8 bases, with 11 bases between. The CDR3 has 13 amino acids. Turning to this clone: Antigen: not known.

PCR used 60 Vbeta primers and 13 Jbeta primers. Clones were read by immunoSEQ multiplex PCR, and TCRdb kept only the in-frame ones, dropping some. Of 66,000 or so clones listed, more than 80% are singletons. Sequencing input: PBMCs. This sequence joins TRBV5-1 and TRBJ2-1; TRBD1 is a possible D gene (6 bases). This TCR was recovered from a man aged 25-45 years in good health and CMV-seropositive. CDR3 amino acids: CASSFQGSDEQFF. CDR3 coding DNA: TGCGCCAGCAGCTTCCAGGGGAGCGATGAGCAGTTCTTC. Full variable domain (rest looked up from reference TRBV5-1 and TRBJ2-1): KAGVTQTPRYLIKTRGQQVTLSCSPISGHRSVSWYQQTPGQGLQFLFEYFSETQRNKGNFPGRFSGRQFSNSRSEMNVSTLELGDSALYLCASSFQGSDEQFFGPGTRLTVL.